Listed here is a single T cell receptor (beta chain). The data were taken from a study of blood T cell repertoires in COVID-19. Overall study: T cells, B-cell-depleted T cells, or PBMCs supplied cDNA or gDNA.

Clones were sequenced by immunoSEQ multiplex PCR, and TCRdb holds only the in-frame ones, with some missing. The profile shows 250,000 to 300,000 clones, approximately 92% of them singletons. CDR3 length equals 18 residues. Trimming left V 4 bases short and J 0 bases short, with 19 bases between. Sequenced input: peripheral blood. This clonotype was obtained from a woman in her 40s who had recovered from COVID-19. The rearrangement links TRBV23-1 to TRBJ2-4, with TRBD1 as a possible D gene (6 bases). TRBV23-1 is assigned to the ORF class and has an uncertain function. DNA for the CDR3: TGCGCCAGCAGTCCCAACCTGACAGGAGCCATAGCCAAAAACATTCAGTACTTC. Protein: CASSPNLTGAIAKNIQYF.